This T cell receptor beta chain stems from a study of T cell responses to AZD1222 COVID-19 vaccine. At the level of the study: Pooling was applied to second doses at about 4 or about 12 weeks. Study-wide results and caveats: There were mostly white British donors and more females than males, and clonal diversity was possibly underestimated.

As to this clone: No antigen is known for it.

Germline CDR1 LNHDA, CDR2 SQIVND (reference sequence). Trimming shortened V by 6 bases and J by 8 bases, and 16 bases separated the two germline ends. The CDR3 covers 13 residues. Data came from immunoSEQ multiplex PCR; TCRdb stores just in-frame clones and leaves some out. The table lists roughly 55,000 clones, roughly 85% of them singletons, with approximately 4.1% in the top ten. The specimen comprised peripheral blood, sampled on day 0 of AZD1222 vaccination. The chain has TRBV19 and TRBJ1-2; tentative D call: TRBD1 (5 bases). This clonotype originated in an adult in good health. In DNA form, the CDR3 reads TGTGCCAGTAGGGATAGACTACAGGCGGGCTACACCTTC. Translation: CASRDRLQAGYTF.